This T cell receptor beta chain was profiled in a study of technical replicates of blood from four donors. Germline V gene data show CDR1 as KGHSH and CDR2 as LQKENI. The CDR3 is 15 residues long. V gave up 5 bases and J gave up 4 bases, with 17 bases separating them. The data were produced by immunoSEQ multiplex PCR, yet TCRdb's version contains in-frame clones alone and is incomplete. The sample lists around 62,000 clones, about 97% seen once, with about 0.26% in the top ten. The clonotype originates from a human donor in good health. Sequencing input: T cells isolated from PBMCs. The V call is TRBV18, the J call TRBJ1-2, with TRBD1 as a possible D gene (5 bases). The CDR3 loop reads CASSAGLGQGYGYTF. CDR3 DNA sequence: TGTGCCAGCTCAGCGGGGCTCGGGCAGGGCTATGGCTACACCTTC.